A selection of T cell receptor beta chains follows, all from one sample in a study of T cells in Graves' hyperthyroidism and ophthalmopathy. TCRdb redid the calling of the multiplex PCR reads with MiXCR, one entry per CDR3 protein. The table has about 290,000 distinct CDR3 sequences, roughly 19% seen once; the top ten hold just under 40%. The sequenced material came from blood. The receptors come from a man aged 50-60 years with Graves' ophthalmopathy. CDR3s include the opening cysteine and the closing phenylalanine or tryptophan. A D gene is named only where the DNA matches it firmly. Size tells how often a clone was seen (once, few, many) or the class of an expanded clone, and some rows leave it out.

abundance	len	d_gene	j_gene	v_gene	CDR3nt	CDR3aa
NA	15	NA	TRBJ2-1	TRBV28	TGTGCCAGCAAGTCGCAGAGGGAGGTCGTCAATGAGCAGTTCTTC	CASKSQREVVNEQFF
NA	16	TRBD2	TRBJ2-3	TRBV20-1	TGCAGTGCTAGTAGAGCGGGAGGCCCCCGGGGAGATACGCAGTATTTT	CSASRAGGPRGDTQYF
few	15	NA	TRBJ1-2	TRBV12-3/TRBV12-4	TGTGCCAGCAGGGGATTAGGGGGTATTAACTATGGCTACACCTTC	CASRGLGGINYGYTF
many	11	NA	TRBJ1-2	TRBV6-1	TGTGCCAGCAGTGCAAGGGATGGCTACACCTTC	CASSARDGYTF
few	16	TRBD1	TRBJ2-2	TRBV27	TGTGCCAGCAGTTTATTCTCCGGGACAGGGATCGGGGAGCTGTTTTTT	CASSLFSGTGIGELFF
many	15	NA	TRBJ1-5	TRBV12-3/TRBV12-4	TGTGCCAGCAGTTTTTCGGGAGACAGCAATCAGCCCCAGCATTTT	CASSFSGDSNQPQHF
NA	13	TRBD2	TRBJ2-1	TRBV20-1	TGCAGTGCAACCGGGACTAGCTTTTATGAGCAGTTCTTC	CSATGTSFYEQFF
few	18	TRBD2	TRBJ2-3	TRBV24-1	TGTGCCACCAGTGAGCGGCGACTAGCGGGAACGGGAACAGATACGCAGTATTTT	CATSERRLAGTGTDTQYF
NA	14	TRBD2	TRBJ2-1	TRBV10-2	TGCGCCAGCAGCCCACTAGCGGGAGGCCATGAGCAGTTCTTC	CASSPLAGGHEQFF
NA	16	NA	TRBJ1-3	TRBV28	TGTGCCAGCAGTTTATTTCAGGGCCACTCTGGAAACACCATATATTTT	CASSLFQGHSGNTIYF
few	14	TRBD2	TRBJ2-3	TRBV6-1	TGTGCCAGCAGGACTAGCGGGGAAGTGGATACGCAGTATTTT	CASRTSGEVDTQYF
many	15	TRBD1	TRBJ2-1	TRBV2	TGTGCCAGCAGGAGGGACAGGGGGGGGTACAATGAGCAGTTCTTC	CASRRDRGGYNEQFF
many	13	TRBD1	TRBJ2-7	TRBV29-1	TGCAGCGGGGGACAGGGGTTAACCTACGAGCAGTACTTC	CSGGQGLTYEQYF
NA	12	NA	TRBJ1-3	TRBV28	TGTGCCAGCACGGGCGTGCGAAACACCACATATTTT	CASTGVRNTTYF
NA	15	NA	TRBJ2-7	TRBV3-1	TGTGCCAGCAGCCAAAGTATGGGTTCATTGTACGAGCAGTACTTC	CASSQSMGSLYEQYF
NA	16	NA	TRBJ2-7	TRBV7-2	TGTGCCAGCAGCTCGACGACAGGGACTTTCTCCTACGAGCAGTACTTC	CASSSTTGTFSYEQYF
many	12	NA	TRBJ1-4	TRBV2	TGTGCCAGCAGGGCCTCAGGGGAAAAACTGTTTTTT	CASRASGEKLFF
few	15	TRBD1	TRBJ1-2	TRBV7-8	TGTGCCAGCAGCCCTCGAAGGACAGGGGAGGAAGGCTACACCTTC	CASSPRRTGEEGYTF
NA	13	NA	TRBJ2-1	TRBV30	TGTGCCTGGAGCCGGGACCTATACAATGAGCAGTTCTTC	CAWSRDLYNEQFF
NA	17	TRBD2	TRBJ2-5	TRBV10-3	TGTGCCATCAGTGAGTGGCCTAGCGGGAGGGCGCCGGAGACCCAGTACTTC	CAISEWPSGRAPETQYF